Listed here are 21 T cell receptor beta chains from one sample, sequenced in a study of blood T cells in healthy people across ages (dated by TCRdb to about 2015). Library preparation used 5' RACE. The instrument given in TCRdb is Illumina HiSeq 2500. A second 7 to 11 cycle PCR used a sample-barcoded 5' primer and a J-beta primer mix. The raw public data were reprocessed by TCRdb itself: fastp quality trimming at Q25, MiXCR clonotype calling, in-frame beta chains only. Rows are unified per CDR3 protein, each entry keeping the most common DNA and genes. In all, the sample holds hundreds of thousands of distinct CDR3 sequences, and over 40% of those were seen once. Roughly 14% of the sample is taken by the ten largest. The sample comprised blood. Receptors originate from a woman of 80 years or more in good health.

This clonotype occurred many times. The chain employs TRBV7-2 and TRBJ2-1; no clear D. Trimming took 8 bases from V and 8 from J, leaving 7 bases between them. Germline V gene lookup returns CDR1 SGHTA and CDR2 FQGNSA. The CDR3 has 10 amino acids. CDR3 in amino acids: CASPKDEQFF. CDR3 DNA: TGTGCCAGCCCAAAGGATGAGCAGTTCTTC.

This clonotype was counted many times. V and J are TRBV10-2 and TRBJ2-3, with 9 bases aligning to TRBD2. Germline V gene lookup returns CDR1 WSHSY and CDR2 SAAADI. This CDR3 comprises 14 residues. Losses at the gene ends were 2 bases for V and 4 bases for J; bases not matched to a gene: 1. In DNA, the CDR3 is TGCGCCAGCAGTGAGCTAGCGGGGCCAGATACGCAGTATTTT. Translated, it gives CASSELAGPDTQYF.

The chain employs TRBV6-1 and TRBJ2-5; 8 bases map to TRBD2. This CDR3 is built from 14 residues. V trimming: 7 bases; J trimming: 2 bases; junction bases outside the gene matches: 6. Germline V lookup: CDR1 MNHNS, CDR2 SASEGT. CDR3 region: CASKIAGFQETQYF. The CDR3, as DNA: TGTGCCAGCAAGATAGCGGGGTTTCAAGAGACCCAGTACTTC.

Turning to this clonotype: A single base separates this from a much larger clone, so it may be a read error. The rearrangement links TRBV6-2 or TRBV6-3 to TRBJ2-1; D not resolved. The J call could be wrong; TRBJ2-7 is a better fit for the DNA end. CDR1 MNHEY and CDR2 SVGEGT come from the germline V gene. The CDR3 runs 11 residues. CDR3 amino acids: CASKVYNEQYF. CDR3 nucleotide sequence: TGTGCCAGCAAAGTATACAATGAGCAGTACTTC.

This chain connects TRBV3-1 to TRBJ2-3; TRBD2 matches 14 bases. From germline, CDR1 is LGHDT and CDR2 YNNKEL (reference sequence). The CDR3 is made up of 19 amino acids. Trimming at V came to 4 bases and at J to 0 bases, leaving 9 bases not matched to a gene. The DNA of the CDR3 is TGTGCCAGCAGCCTTCAACCGGGACTAGCGGGGGAAAGCACAGATACGCAGTATTTT. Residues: CASSLQPGLAGESTDTQYF.

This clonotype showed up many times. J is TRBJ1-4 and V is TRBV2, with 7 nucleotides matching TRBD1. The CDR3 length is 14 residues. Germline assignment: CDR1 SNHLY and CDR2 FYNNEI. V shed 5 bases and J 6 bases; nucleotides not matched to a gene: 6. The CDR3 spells CASSPGQLYEKLFF. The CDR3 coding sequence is TGTGCCAGCAGTCCGGGACAGCTTTATGAAAAACTGTTTTTT.

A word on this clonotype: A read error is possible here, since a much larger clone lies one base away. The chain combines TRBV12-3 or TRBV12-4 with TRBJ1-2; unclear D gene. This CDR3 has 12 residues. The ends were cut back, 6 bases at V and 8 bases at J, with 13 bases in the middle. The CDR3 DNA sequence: TGTGCCAGCAGGCTAGGGCCGGGGGGCTACACCTTC. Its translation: CASRLGPGGYTF.

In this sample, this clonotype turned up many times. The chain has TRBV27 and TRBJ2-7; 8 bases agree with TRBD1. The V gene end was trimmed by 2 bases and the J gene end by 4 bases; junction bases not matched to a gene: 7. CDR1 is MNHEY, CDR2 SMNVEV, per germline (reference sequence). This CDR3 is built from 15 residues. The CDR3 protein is CASSLGSQGAYEQYF. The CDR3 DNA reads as TGTGCCAGCAGTTTAGGGAGTCAGGGGGCTTACGAGCAGTACTTC.

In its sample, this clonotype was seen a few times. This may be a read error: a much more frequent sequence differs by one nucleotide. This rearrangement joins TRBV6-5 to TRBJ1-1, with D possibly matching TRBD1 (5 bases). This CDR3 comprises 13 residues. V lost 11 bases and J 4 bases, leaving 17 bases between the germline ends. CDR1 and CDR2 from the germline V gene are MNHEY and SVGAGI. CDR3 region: CACTQGLFTEAFF. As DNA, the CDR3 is TGTGCCTGCACGCAGGGTTTGTTCACTGAAGCTTTCTTT.

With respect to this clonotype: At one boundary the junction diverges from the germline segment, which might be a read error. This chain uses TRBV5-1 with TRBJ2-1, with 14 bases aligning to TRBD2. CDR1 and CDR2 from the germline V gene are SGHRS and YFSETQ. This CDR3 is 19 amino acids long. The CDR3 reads CARSIPPGLAGVSYNEQFF. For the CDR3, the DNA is TGCGCCCGCAGCATTCCCCCGGGACTAGCGGGAGTTTCCTACAATGAGCAGTTCTTC.

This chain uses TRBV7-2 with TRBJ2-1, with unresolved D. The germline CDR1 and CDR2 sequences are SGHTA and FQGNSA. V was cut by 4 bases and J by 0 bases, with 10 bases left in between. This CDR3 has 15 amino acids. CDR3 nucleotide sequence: TGTGCCAGCAGCTCGAAGACCGGCTCCTACAATGAGCAGTTCTTC. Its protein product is CASSSKTGSYNEQFF.

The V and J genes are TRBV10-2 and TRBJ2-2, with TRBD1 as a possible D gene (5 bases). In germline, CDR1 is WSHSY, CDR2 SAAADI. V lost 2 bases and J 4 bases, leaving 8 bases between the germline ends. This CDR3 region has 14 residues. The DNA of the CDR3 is TGCGCCAGCAGTGAGACAGGCGTCACCGGGGAGCTGTTTTTT. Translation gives CASSETGVTGELFF.

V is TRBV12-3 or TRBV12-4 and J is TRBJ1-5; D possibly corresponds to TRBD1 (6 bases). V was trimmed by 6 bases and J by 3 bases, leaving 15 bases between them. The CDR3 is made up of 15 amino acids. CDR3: CASRVSGANNQPQHF. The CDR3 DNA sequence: TGTGCCAGCAGAGTCTCAGGGGCAAACAATCAGCCCCAGCATTTT.

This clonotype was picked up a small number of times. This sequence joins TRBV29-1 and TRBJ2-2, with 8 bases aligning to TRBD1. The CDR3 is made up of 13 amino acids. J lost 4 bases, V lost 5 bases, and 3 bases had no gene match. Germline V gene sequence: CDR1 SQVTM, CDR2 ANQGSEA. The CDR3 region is CSVMGQATGELFF. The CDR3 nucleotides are TGCAGCGTTATGGGACAGGCCACCGGGGAGCTGTTTTTT.

The CDR3 spells CASSPNAGIGTEAFF. For the CDR3, the DNA is TGTGCCAGCAGCCCCAATGCAGGGATCGGTACTGAAGCTTTCTTT. V and J are TRBV3-1 and TRBJ1-1; D is perhaps TRBD1 (5 bases). Trimming took 4 bases from V and 5 from J, leaving 17 bases between them. The CDR3 runs to 15 residues. Germline V gives CDR1 LGHDT, CDR2 YNNKEL (reference sequence).

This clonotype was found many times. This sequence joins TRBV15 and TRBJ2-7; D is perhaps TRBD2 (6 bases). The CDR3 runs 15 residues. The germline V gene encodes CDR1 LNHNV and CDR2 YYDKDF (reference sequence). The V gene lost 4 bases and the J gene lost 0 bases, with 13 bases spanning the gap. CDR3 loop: CATSIGTDSSYEQYF. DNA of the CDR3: TGTGCCACCAGCATAGGGACTGACAGCTCCTACGAGCAGTACTTC.

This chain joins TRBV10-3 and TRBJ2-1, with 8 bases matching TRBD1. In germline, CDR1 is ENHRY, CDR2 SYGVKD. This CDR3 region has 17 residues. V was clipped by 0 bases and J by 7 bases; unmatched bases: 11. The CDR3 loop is CAISESSGQGATNEQFF. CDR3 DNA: TGTGCCATCAGTGAGTCTTCAGGTCAGGGGGCAACAAATGAGCAGTTCTTC.

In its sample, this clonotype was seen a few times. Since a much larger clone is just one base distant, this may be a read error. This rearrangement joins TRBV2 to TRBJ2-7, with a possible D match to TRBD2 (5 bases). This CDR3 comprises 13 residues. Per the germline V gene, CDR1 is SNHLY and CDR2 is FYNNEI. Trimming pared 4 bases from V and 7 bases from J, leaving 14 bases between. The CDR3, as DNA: TGTGCCAGCAGTGTATCGAGGGAAAATGAGCAGTACTTC. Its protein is CASSVSRENEQYF.

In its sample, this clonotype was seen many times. The CDR3 reads CSPSGRGWTYGYTF. The CDR3 DNA reads TGCAGTCCGTCAGGCCGGGGGTGGACGTATGGCTACACCTTC. The gene calls are TRBV20-1 and TRBJ1-2, with a weak D call TRBD1 (5 bases). Per the germline V gene, CDR1 is DFQATT and CDR2 is SNEGSKA (reference sequence). V was shortened by 8 bases and J by 5 bases, with 21 bases between the two germline ends. This CDR3 is 14 amino acids long.

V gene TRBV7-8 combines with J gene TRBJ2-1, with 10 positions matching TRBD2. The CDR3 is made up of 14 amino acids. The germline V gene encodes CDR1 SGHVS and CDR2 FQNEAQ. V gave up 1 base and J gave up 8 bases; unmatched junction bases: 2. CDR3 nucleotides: TGTGCCAGCAGCTTAGAACTAGCGGGATATGAGCAGTTCTTC. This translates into CASSLELAGYEQFF. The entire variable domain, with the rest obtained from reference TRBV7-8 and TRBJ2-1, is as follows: GAGVSQSPRYKVAKRGQDVALRCDPISGHVSLFWYQQALGQGPEFLTYFQNEAQLDKSGLPSDRFFAERPEGSVSTLKIQRTQQEDSAVYLCASSLELAGYEQFFGPGTRLTVL.

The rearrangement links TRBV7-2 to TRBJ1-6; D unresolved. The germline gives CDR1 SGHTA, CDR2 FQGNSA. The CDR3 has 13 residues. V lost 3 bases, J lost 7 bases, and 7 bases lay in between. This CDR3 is CASSFYANSPLHF. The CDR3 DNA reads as TGTGCCAGCAGCTTCTACGCGAATTCACCCCTCCACTTT. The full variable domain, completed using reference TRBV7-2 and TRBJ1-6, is GAGVSQSPSNKVTEKGKDVELRCDPISGHTALYWYRQSLGQGLEFLIYFQGNSAPDKSGLPSDRFSAERTGGSVSTLTIQRTQQEDSAVYLCASSFYANSPLHFGNGTRLTVT.